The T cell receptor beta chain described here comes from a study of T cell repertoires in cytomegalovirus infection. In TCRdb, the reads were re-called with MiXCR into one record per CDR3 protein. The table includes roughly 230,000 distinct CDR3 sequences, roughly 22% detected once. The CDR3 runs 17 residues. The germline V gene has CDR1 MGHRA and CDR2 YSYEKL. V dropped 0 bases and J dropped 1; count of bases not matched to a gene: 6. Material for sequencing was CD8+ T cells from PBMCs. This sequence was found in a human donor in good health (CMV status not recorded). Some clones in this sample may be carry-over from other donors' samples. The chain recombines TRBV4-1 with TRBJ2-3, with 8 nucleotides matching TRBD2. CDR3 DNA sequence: TGCGCCAGCAGCCAAGAGGACGGGGGGGCGCGCACAGATACGCAGTATTTT. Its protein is CASSQEDGGARTDTQYF.